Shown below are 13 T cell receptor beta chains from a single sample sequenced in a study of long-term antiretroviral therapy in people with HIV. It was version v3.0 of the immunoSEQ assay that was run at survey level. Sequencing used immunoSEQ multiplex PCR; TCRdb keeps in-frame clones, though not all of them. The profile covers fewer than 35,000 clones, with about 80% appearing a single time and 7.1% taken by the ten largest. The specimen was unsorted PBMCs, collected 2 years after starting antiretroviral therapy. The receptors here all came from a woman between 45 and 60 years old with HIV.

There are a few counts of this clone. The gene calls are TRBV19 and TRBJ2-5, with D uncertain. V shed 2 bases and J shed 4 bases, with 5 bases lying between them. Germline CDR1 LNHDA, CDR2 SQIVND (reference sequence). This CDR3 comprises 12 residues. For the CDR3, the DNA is TGTGCCAGTAGTATAAATGGAGAGACCCAGTACTTC. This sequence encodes CASSINGETQYF.

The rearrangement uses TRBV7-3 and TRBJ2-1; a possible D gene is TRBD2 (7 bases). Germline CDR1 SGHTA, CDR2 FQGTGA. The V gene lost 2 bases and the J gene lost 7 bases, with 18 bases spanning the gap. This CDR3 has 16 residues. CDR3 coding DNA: TGTGCCAGCAGCTTAGGAGGAGGGGGGGGCGGGAATGAGCAGTTCTTC. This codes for CASSLGGGGGGNEQFF.

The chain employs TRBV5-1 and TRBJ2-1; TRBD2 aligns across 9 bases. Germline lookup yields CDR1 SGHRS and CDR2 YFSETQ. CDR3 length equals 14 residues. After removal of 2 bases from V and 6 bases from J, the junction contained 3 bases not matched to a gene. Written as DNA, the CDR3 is TGCGCCAGCAGCTTTCTAGCGGGGCTCAATGAGCAGTTCTTC. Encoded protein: CASSFLAGLNEQFF.

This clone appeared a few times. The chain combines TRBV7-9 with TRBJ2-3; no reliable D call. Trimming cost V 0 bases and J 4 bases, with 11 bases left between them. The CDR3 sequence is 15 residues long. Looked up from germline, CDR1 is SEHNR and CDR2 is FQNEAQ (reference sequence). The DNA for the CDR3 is TGTGCCAGCAGCTTAGCCGTTTTAGGCGCAGATACGCAGTATTTT. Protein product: CASSLAVLGADTQYF.

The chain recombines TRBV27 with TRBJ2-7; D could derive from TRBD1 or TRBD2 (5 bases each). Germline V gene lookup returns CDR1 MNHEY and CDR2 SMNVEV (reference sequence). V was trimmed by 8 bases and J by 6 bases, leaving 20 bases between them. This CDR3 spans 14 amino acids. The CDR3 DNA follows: TGTGCCAGCGCGAAAGGGACCGACCTCCCCGAGCAGTACGTC. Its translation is CASAKGTDLPEQYV.

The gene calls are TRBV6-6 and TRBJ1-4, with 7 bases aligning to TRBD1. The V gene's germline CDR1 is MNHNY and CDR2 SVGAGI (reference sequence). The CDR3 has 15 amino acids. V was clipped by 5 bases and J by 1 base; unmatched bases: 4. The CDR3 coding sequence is TGTGCCAGCAGTAAAAACAGGGGAACTAATGAAAAACTGTTTTTT. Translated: CASSKNRGTNEKLFF.

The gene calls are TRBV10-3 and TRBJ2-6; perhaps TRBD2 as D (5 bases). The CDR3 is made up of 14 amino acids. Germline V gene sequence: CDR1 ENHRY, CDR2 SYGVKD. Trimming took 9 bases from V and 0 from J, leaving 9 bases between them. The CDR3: CAINRDSGANVLTF. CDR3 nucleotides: TGTGCCATAAACCGGGACTCTGGGGCCAACGTCCTGACTTTC.

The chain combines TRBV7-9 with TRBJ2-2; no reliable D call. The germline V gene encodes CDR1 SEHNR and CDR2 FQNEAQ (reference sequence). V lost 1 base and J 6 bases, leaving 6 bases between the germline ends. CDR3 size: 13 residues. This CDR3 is CASSLEVPGELFF. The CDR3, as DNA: TGTGCCAGCAGCTTAGAAGTCCCCGGGGAGCTGTTTTTT.

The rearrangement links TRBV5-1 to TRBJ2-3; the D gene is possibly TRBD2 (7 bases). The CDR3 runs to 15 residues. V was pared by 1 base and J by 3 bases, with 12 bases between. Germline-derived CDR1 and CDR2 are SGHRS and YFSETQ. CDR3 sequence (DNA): TGCGCCAGCAGCTTGAGGGGGGGTGAGACAGATACGCAGTATTTT. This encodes CASSLRGGETDTQYF.

CDR3 loop: CASSFSAGGGPYEQYF. The DNA of the CDR3 is TGTGCCAGCAGCTTTTCAGCGGGGGGGGGACCCTACGAGCAGTACTTC. V and J are TRBV7-9 and TRBJ2-7; TRBD2 aligns across 10 bases. J lost 2 bases, V lost 3 bases, and 7 bases had no gene match. Germline CDR1 and CDR2: SEHNR and FQNEAQ (reference sequence). This CDR3 has 16 residues.

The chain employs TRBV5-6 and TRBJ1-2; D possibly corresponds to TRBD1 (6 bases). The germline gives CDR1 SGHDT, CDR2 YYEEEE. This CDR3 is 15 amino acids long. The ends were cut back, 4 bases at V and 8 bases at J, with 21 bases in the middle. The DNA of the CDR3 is TGTGCCAGCAGCCCCCCCCTACCGGGGGGGCGCGGCTACACCTTC. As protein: CASSPPLPGGRGYTF. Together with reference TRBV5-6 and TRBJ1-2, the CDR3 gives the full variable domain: DAGVTQSPTHLIKTRGQQVTLRCSPKSGHDTVSWYQQALGQGPQFIFQYYEEEERQRGNFPDRFSGHQFPNYSSELNVNALLLGDSALYLCASSPPLPGGRGYTFGSGTRLTVV.

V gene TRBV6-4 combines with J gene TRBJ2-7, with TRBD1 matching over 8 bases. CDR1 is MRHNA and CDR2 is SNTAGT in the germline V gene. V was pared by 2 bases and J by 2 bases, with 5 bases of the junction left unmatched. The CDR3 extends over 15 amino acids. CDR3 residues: CASSDRDRSTYEQYF. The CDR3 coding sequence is TGTGCCAGCAGTGACCGGGACAGGTCCACCTACGAGCAGTACTTC.

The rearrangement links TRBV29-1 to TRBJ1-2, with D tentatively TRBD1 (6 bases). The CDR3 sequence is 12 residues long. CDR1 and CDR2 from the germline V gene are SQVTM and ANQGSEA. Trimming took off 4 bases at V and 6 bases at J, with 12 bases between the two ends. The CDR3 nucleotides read TGCAGCGTTGGCCCAGGGGTCGATGGCTACACCTTC. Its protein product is CSVGPGVDGYTF.